These 26 T cell receptor beta chains were sequenced from one sample in a study of identical twins. MiXCR, applied by TCRdb to the 5' RACE reads, yields one record per CDR3 protein. The sample yields about 530,000 distinct CDR3 sequences, 20% to 25% seen once. This sample also belongs to another study, concerning yellow fever vaccine responses in identical twins.

The sequenced sample consisted of CD4+ T cells sorted from blood. The receptors come from a young woman in good health.

This clonotype was counted a single time. The chain joins TRBV5-1 to TRBJ2-7; D call uncertain. The germline V gene has CDR1 SGHRS and CDR2 YFSETQ. CDR3 length equals 14 residues. The V end lost 5 bases, the J end lost 2 bases, and 14 bases lay between the germline ends. The CDR3 here is CASRRAGDTYEQYF. The CDR3 region has the DNA TGCGCCAGCAGGCGAGCAGGAGACACCTACGAGCAGTACTTC.

The CDR3 nucleotides read TGTGCCAGCAGCCGGGCGGGTTTCTCCTACGAGCAGTACGTC. Its translation is CASSRAGFSYEQYV. The gene calls are TRBV3-1 and TRBJ2-7, with a possible D match to TRBD2 (5 bases). The V gene's germline CDR1 is LGHDT and CDR2 YNNKEL (reference sequence). Trimming shortened V by 4 bases and J by 0 bases, and 10 bases separated the two germline ends. This CDR3 is 14 amino acids long.

Many counts were recorded for this clonotype. This sequence joins TRBV12-3 or TRBV12-4 and TRBJ2-2; D gene unclear. The CDR3 runs to 15 residues. With 5 bases removed from V and 2 bases from J, the gap between germline ends came to 12 bases. The CDR3 DNA follows: TGTGCCAGCAGTCCCTCTGGCCCTAACACCGGGGAGCTGTTTTTT. Translating it yields CASSPSGPNTGELFF.

A few counts support this clonotype. The V gene is TRBV12-3 or TRBV12-4, the J gene TRBJ2-1, with D perhaps being TRBD1 or TRBD2 (5 bases each). This CDR3 spans 12 amino acids. V lost 4 bases to trimming and J lost 12 bases, with 13 bases between them. The CDR3 coding sequence is TGTGCCAGCAGTTCCGGGGCCTCTGGGCAGTTCTTC. Protein product: CASSSGASGQFF.

The chain carries TRBV7-2 and TRBJ2-1; 12 bases agree with TRBD2. Germline assignment: CDR1 SGHTA and CDR2 FQGNSA. V lost 4 bases to trimming and J lost 5 bases; unmatched junction nucleotides: 9. This CDR3 contains 17 residues. The CDR3 sequence: CASSSQFGLAGNNEQFF. The CDR3 coding sequence is TGTGCCAGCAGCTCCCAATTCGGACTAGCGGGAAACAATGAGCAGTTCTTC.

This sequence joins TRBV27 and TRBJ2-3, with TRBD2 identical over 7 bases. The V segment lost 0 bases and the J segment 3 bases; nucleotides outside the gene matches: 9. This CDR3 spans 17 amino acids. Germline CDR1 and CDR2: MNHEY and SMNVEV (reference sequence). The CDR3 spells CASSLSPLPGGTDTQYF. The CDR3 region has the DNA TGTGCCAGCAGTTTATCCCCCCTCCCGGGGGGAACAGATACGCAGTATTTT.

The chain employs TRBV6-5 and TRBJ1-2; 8 bases align to TRBD1. This CDR3 contains 17 residues. V lost 4 bases, J lost 0 bases, and 10 bases stayed unmatched. Germline V gene data show CDR1 as MNHEY and CDR2 as SVGAGI. This CDR3 is CASSSRTGWLANYGYTF. In nucleotides, the CDR3 is TGTGCCAGCAGTTCCAGGACAGGGTGGTTGGCTAACTATGGCTACACCTTC.

This clonotype appeared a few times. The chain links TRBV29-1 to TRBJ2-7; 8 bases agree with TRBD2. Germline CDR1 and CDR2: SQVTM and ANQGSEA. Germline trimming cut 5 bases from V and 2 bases from J; bases unmatched to any gene: 5. The CDR3 has 13 amino acids. The CDR3 here is CSVHPAGAYEQYF. CDR3 DNA sequence: TGCAGCGTTCACCCAGCGGGGGCCTACGAGCAGTACTTC.

The genes are TRBV5-5 and TRBJ1-1, with D unresolved. Trimming shortened V by 1 base and J by 0 bases, and 7 bases separated the two germline ends. Germline CDR1 and CDR2: SGHKS and YYEKEE (reference sequence). This CDR3 has 14 residues. The CDR3: CASSLLQMNTEAFF. CDR3 coding DNA: TGTGCCAGCAGCTTGTTACAGATGAACACTGAAGCTTTCTTT.

This clonotype has more than one count but fewer than ten. The chain employs TRBV10-2 and TRBJ2-7; possible D gene TRBD2, 6 bases. Trimming took 4 bases from V and 3 from J, leaving 16 bases between them. This CDR3 contains 15 residues. The germline CDR1 and CDR2 sequences are WSHSY and SAAADI. In nucleotides, the CDR3 is TGCGCCAGCAGTGGCGGCGTCGGTAGCGGCTACGAGCAGTACTTC. Its translation is CASSGGVGSGYEQYF.

The CDR3 region is CASGLDRDSYEQYF. The CDR3, as DNA: TGCGCCAGCGGACTAGACAGGGATTCCTACGAGCAGTACTTC. J is TRBJ2-7 and V is TRBV5-1; either TRBD1 or TRBD2 may supply D (7 bases each). V was pared by 7 bases and J by 1 base, with 15 bases between. CDR3 length: 14 amino acids. Germline CDR1 SGHRS, CDR2 YFSETQ.

This clonotype has only a few counts. V and J are TRBV4-1 and TRBJ2-7; possible D gene TRBD2, 6 bases. CDR1 is MGHRA, CDR2 YSYEKL, per germline. Trimming cost V 4 bases and J 5 bases, with 21 bases left between them. CDR3 length equals 16 residues. The CDR3 region has the DNA TGCGCCAGCAGCCCCCACCGGGACTCCTGGGGGAACGAGCAGTACTTC. It encodes CASSPHRDSWGNEQYF.

The J gene is TRBJ1-1, the V gene TRBV7-2; D is unclear. The germline CDR1 and CDR2 sequences are SGHTA and FQGNSA. CDR3 length equals 13 residues. V lost 5 bases to trimming and J lost 0 bases, with 7 bases between them. As DNA, the CDR3 is TGTGCCAGCAGCCCGGCGATGAACACTGAAGCTTTCTTT. Amino acids: CASSPAMNTEAFF.

The chain has TRBV6-5 and TRBJ1-4; the D gene is possibly TRBD1 (6 bases). The CDR3 sequence is 15 residues long. V lost 2 bases and J lost 5, with 12 bases in between. The germline V gene encodes CDR1 MNHEY and CDR2 SVGAGI. The CDR3 DNA is TGTGCCAGCAGTTACCGAGGGACACCAAATGAAAAACTGTTTTTT. It codes for CASSYRGTPNEKLFF.

CDR3 in DNA: TGCAGTGCTAGCCGGCAGGGCGGATACTACGAGCAGTACGTC. Its protein is CSASRQGGYYEQYV. The V gene is TRBV20-1, the J gene TRBJ2-7; D perhaps matches TRBD1 (5 bases). CDR3 length equals 14 residues. The V end lost 3 bases, the J end lost 3 bases, and 15 bases lay between the germline ends. Germline loops: CDR1 DFQATT, CDR2 SNEGSKA (reference sequence).

The V and J genes are TRBV11-3 and TRBJ2-5; TRBD1 might be the D (6 bases). CDR3 length: 15 amino acids. CDR1 is SGHNT, CDR2 YENEEA, per germline. V gave up 4 bases and J gave up 9 bases, with 21 bases separating them. Written as DNA, the CDR3 is TGTGCCAGCAGCTGGGACACAGGAGGTTTGGGAGCCCAGTACTTC. Translation gives CASSWDTGGLGAQYF.

The V call is TRBV25-1, the J call TRBJ1-2; 9 positions agree with TRBD1. V shed 3 bases and J 3 bases; nucleotides not matched to a gene: 5. The V gene's germline CDR1 is MGHDK and CDR2 SYGVNS. CDR3 size: 15 residues. The chain's CDR3 is CASSDPQGAYYGYTF. Here the CDR3 DNA reads TGTGCCAGCAGTGACCCACAGGGGGCTTACTATGGCTACACCTTC.

The V and J genes are TRBV7-2 and TRBJ1-4; D is ambiguous. This CDR3 has 15 amino acids. Trimming shortened V by 1 base and J by 8 bases, and 14 bases separated the two germline ends. Germline V lookup: CDR1 SGHTA, CDR2 FQGNSA. The CDR3 spells CASSLDSAAGEKLFF. Written as DNA, the CDR3 is TGTGCCAGCAGCTTAGATTCAGCGGCTGGGGAAAAACTGTTTTTT.

This chain joins TRBV12-2 and TRBJ2-5; TRBD1, the table's D call, was not compared with the DNA. TRBV12-2 is recorded as a pseudogene. CDR3 size: 16 residues. The DNA of the CDR3 is TGTGCAAGTCGCCCCGTGGAGCGGGACAGGGCGAAGACCCAGTACTTC. As protein: CASRPVERDRAKTQYF.

The table lists this clonotype with many counts. The J gene is TRBJ2-2, the V gene TRBV6-1; D possibly uses TRBD1 or TRBD2 (6 bases each). Trimming removed 6 bases at V and 1 base at J, with 9 bases between. The CDR3 is made up of 14 amino acids. Per the germline V gene, CDR1 is MNHNS and CDR2 is SASEGT. The CDR3 region is CASREGVNTGELFF. CDR3 DNA sequence: TGTGCCAGCAGGGAGGGGGTGAACACCGGGGAGCTGTTTTTT.

For this clonotype: One junction end disagrees with the germline gene, perhaps due to a read error. The chain joins TRBV20-1 to TRBJ2-1; 10 bases map to TRBD2. This CDR3 is built from 17 residues. The germline V gene has CDR1 DFQATT and CDR2 SNEGSKA (reference sequence). The CDR3 region is CCARDGRSGRGYNEQFF. CDR3 coding DNA: TGCTGTGCTAGAGACGGTAGAAGCGGGAGGGGCTACAATGAGCAGTTCTTC.

This clonotype has only a few counts. The J gene is TRBJ2-1, the V gene TRBV20-1; 8 bases map to TRBD2. The germline gives CDR1 DFQATT, CDR2 SNEGSKA (reference sequence). This CDR3 spans 14 amino acids. Trimming cost V 5 bases and J 9 bases; bases outside gene matches: 12. The CDR3 loop is CSAGGLVTGPEQFF. The CDR3 region has the DNA TGCAGTGCTGGGGGACTAGTCACGGGCCCTGAGCAGTTCTTC.

The gene calls are TRBV5-1 and TRBJ2-1, with D perhaps matching TRBD1 or TRBD2 (5 bases each). In germline, CDR1 is SGHRS, CDR2 YFSETQ. This CDR3 is 15 amino acids long. V lost 4 bases and J 8 bases, leaving 19 bases between the germline ends. The CDR3 nucleotides read TGCGCCAGCAGCGCCCGGGACCAAAGTCGGGATGAGCAGTTCTTC. The encoded protein is CASSARDQSRDEQFF.

This clonotype was found once. The rearrangement joins TRBV12-3 or TRBV12-4 to TRBJ2-7, with D possibly being TRBD2 (5 bases). The CDR3 has 13 residues. Trimming shortened V by 7 bases and J by 5 bases, and 15 bases separated the two germline ends. The CDR3 reads CASTPGWGDEQYF. CDR3 DNA sequence: TGTGCCAGCACCCCGGGGTGGGGTGACGAGCAGTACTTC.

This clonotype was recorded a few times. This sequence joins TRBV12-3 or TRBV12-4 and TRBJ2-1; D possibly corresponds to TRBD2 (5 bases). The CDR3 consists of 14 residues. Between the trimmed V and J ends, which lost 3 bases and 4 bases, there was a span of 10 bases. CDR3 loop: CASSFDRGYNEQFF. Here the CDR3 DNA reads TGTGCCAGCAGTTTCGACCGGGGTTACAATGAGCAGTTCTTC.

The V gene is TRBV10-3, the J gene TRBJ2-7; 9 nucleotides line up with TRBD1. Per the germline V gene, CDR1 is ENHRY and CDR2 is SYGVKD. The ends lost 4 bases at V and 7 bases at J; junction bases unmatched: 11. CDR3 length: 15 residues. Here the CDR3 reads CAISGPGQGYREQYF. The CDR3 DNA reads as TGTGCCATCAGTGGCCCGGGACAGGGATACCGGGAGCAGTACTTC.